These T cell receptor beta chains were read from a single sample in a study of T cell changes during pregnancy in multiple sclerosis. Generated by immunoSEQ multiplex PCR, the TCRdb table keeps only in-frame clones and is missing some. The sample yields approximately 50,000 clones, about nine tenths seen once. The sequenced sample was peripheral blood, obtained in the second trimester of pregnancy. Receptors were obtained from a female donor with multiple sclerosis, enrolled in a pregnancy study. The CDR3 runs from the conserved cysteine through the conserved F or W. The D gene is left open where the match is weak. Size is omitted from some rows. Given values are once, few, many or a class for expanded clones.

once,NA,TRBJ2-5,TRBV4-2,TGTGCCAGCAGCCAAGATCGGGGAGTGACCCAGTACTTC,CASSQDRGVTQYF
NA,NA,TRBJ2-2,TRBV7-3,TGTGCCAGTCAGGGTCAGAACACCGGGGAGCTGTTTTTT,CASQGQNTGELFF
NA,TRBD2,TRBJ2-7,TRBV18,TGTGCCAGCTCACCGGGGGGGGTTATAACCTACGAGCAGTACTTC,CASSPGGVITYEQYF
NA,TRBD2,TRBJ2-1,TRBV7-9,TGTGCCAGCAGCTATCTTTCGGGGGGGGTTAGGAATGAGCAGTTCTTC,CASSYLSGGVRNEQFF
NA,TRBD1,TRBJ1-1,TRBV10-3,TGTGCCATCAGCCAGGACAGGGGGCCTGGAATTGGTGAAGCTTTCTTT,CAISQDRGPGIGEAFF
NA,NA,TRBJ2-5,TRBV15,TGTGCCACCAGCAGAGATGGAAGGGGGACCGTCCACTTC,CATSRDGRGTVHF
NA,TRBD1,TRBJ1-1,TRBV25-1,TGTGCCAGTTCGAGGACAGGGGAGAACACTGAAGCTTTCTTT,CASSRTGENTEAFF
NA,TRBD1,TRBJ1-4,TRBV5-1,TGCGCCAGCAGCCTGGGACAGCCTAATGAAAAACTGTTTTTT,CASSLGQPNEKLFF
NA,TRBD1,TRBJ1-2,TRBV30,TGTGCCTGGAGTGACAGGGGTGGAGGCTACACCTTC,CAWSDRGGGYTF
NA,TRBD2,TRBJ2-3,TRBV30,TGTGCCTGGACGAGCGGGACTAGCCCAGATACGCAGTATTTT,CAWTSGTSPDTQYF
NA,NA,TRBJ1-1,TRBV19,TGTGCCAGTAGTATAGATCAATACTTTAATGAAGCTTTCTTT,CASSIDQYFNEAFF
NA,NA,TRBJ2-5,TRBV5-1,TGCGCCAGCAGCTTGGCCGCGACTAGTGCGGAGACCCAGTACTTC,CASSLAATSAETQYF
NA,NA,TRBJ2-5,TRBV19,TGTGCCAGTACCCAGGGGGAGACCCAGTACTTC,CASTQGETQYF
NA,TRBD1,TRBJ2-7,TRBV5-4,TGTGCCAGCAGCGCCCGGGACAGGGACTACGAGCAGTACTTC,CASSARDRDYEQYF
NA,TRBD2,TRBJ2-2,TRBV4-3,TGCGCCAGCAGCCAAGAAGCCGGCCAGCGGGGGGCTACCGTCACCGGGGAGCTGTTTTTT,CASSQEAGQRGATVTGELFF
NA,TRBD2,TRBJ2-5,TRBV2,TGTGCCAGCAGTCGGACTAGCGGGGGGGCCGAGACCCAGTACTTC,CASSRTSGGAETQYF
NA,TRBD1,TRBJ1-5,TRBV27,TGTGCCAGCAGCCCTGACAGGGGATTCGGACAGCCCCAGCATTTT,CASSPDRGFGQPQHF
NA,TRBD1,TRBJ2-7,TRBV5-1,TGCGCCAGCAGCGGGACAGCCTACGAGCAGTACTTC,CASSGTAYEQYF
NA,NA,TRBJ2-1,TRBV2,TGTGCCAGCACACTACCCTCGGGGGGCCTTTCCCATGAGCAGTTCTTC,CASTLPSGGLSHEQFF
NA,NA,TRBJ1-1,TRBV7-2,TGTGCCAGCAGCTGGGGCGACCAGAACACTGAAGCTTTCTTT,CASSWGDQNTEAFF
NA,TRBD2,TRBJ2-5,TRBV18,TGTGCCAGCTCACCACAAGCGGGGGGACTCCAAGAGACCCAGTACTTC,CASSPQAGGLQETQYF
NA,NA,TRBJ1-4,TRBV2,TGTGCCAGCAGTGGGACAGCAGAAAAACTGTTTTTT,CASSGTAEKLFF
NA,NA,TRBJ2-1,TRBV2,TGTGCCAGCAGTTCTTCAGGGTTAAGGGAGCAGTTCTTC,CASSSSGLREQFF
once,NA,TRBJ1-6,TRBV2,TGTGCCAGCAGTGAGGGGGGGCAAGTCTCCTATAATTCACCCCTCCACTTT,CASSEGGQVSYNSPLHF
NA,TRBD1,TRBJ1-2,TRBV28,TGTGCCAGCAGACTCTACAGGGGAGGCTATGGCTACACCTTC,CASRLYRGGYGYTF
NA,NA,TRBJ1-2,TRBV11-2,TGTGCCAGCAGCTTAGACGGGTTCTATGGCTACACCTTC,CASSLDGFYGYTF
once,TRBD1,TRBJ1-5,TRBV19,TGTGCCAGTAGGACGGACAGGGGGGGTCAGCCCCAGCATTTT,CASRTDRGGQPQHF
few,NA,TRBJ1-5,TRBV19,TGTGCCAGTAGTAAATCGTGGGGCGGCGACAATCAGCCCCAGCATTTT,CASSKSWGGDNQPQHF
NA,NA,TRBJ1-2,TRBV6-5,TGTGCCAGCAGTTACGGCCTAGGAGGAGAGGGTGGCTACACCTTC,CASSYGLGGEGGYTF
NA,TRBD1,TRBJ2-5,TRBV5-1,TGCGCCAGCAGCATCGGACAGGCCCCAACCCAGTACTTC,CASSIGQAPTQYF
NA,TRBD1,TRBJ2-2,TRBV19,TGTGCCAGTACCCGGACAGGGGGTAACACCGGGGAGCTGTTTTTT,CASTRTGGNTGELFF
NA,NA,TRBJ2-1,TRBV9,TGTGCCAGCAGCGTAGTGGACAGTGATTACAATGAGCAGTTCTTC,CASSVVDSDYNEQFF
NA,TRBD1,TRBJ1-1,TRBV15,TGTGCCACCAGCAGACCCGACAGGGCTAACACTGAAGCTTTCTTT,CATSRPDRANTEAFF
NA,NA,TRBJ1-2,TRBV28,TGTGCCAGCAACCCCGCGGCAGGGCTGGGGGGAGGCTACACCTTC,CASNPAAGLGGGYTF
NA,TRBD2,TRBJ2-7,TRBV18,TGTGCCAGCTCACGATCTAGCGGGGCCCACATACAATACGAGCAGTACTTC,CASSRSSGAHIQYEQYF
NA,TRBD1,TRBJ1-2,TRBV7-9,TGTGCCAGCAGCCGCCCGGGGCAGGGGGCGCTTCATGGCTACACCTTC,CASSRPGQGALHGYTF
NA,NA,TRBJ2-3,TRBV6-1,TGTGCCAGCAGTGAAGCGATGGCTAGCGGCACAGATACGCAGTATTTT,CASSEAMASGTDTQYF
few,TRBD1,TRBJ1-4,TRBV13,TGTGCCAGCAGCTTCCTCCAGGGGGCCGGGGAAAAACTGTTTTTT,CASSFLQGAGEKLFF
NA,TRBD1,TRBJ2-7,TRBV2,TGTGCCAGCTCCCGGGACAGGGACCTCAACGAGCAGTACTTC,CASSRDRDLNEQYF
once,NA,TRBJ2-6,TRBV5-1,TGCGCCAGCAGCTTGGTAGCCGGCTCTGGGGCCAACGTCCTGACTTTC,CASSLVAGSGANVLTF
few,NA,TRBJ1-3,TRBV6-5,TGTGCCAGCAGTTACTCGATGAGCTCTGGAAACACCATATATTTT,CASSYSMSSGNTIYF
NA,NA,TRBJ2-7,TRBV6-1,TGTGCCAGCAGTGAAGGGGAGACAGGCTCCTACGAGCAGTACTTC,CASSEGETGSYEQYF
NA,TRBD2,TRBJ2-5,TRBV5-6,TGTGCCAGCAGCTTGACTAGCGGGGGGGAGACCCAGTACTTC,CASSLTSGGETQYF
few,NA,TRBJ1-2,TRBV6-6,TGTGCCAGCAGCGTAAACAGGCACAGCGCTAACTATGGCTACACCTTC,CASSVNRHSANYGYTF
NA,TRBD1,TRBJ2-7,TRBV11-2,TGTGCCAGCAGCCCGGACAGGACAATCTACGAGCAGTACTTC,CASSPDRTIYEQYF
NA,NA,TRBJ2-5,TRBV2,TGTGCCAGCAGTGAATTTGGGGGCGCGGAGACCCAGTACTTC,CASSEFGGAETQYF
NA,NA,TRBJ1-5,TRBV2,TGTGCCAGCAGGGGGGGGCAGGGACCGGCCGGCAATCAGCCCCAGCATTTT,CASRGGQGPAGNQPQHF
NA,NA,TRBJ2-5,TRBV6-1,TGTGCCAGCAGTGAAACCTTGAGCGTGGAGACCCAGTACTTC,CASSETLSVETQYF